These 5 T cell receptor beta chains were sequenced from one sample in a study of blood T cell repertoires in COVID-19. Sequencing used immunoSEQ multiplex PCR; TCRdb keeps in-frame clones, though not all of them. Of about 330,000 clones in the sample, 87% were seen once. Sequenced material: PBMCs or T cells enriched from blood (not recorded which). These receptor sequences come from a young woman who had recovered from COVID-19.

This clone was seen just once. The J gene is TRBJ1-6, the V gene TRBV27; 10 nucleotides align to TRBD1. With 4 bases clipped from V and 10 bases from J, the junction kept 4 bases outside the gene matches. This CDR3 region has 14 residues. The V gene's germline CDR1 is MNHEY and CDR2 SMNVEV (reference sequence). The CDR3 sequence: CASSSWTGGSPLHF. DNA of the CDR3: TGTGCCAGCAGTTCTTGGACAGGGGGGTCACCCCTCCACTTT.

The rearrangement joins TRBV5-4 to TRBJ2-3; 12 bases agree with TRBD2. There are 17 residues in the CDR3. With 1 base clipped from V and 6 bases from J, the junction kept 9 bases outside the gene matches. Germline lookup yields CDR1 SGHNT and CDR2 YYREEE (reference sequence). The CDR3 region has the DNA TGTGCCAGCAGCTTGCGAGCTAGCGGGGGGGCCGTCGATACGCAGTATTTT. Its translation is CASSLRASGGAVDTQYF.

This clone was detected only once. V and J are TRBV19 and TRBJ1-5; D ambiguous. Germline CDR1 and CDR2: LNHDA and SQIVND (reference sequence). Deletions cut 5 bases from V and 3 bases from J, with 5 bases between. This CDR3 has 12 residues. CDR3: CASSPFNQPQHF. In DNA form, the CDR3 reads TGTGCCAGTAGTCCCTTCAATCAGCCCCAGCATTTT.

This chain links TRBV11-2 with TRBJ2-7, with 9 positions matching TRBD1. V trimming: 3 bases; J trimming: 3 bases; junction bases outside the gene matches: 6. The germline V gene has CDR1 SGHAT and CDR2 FQNNGV. The CDR3 is 15 residues long. This CDR3 is CASSLAGQGIYEQYF. DNA of the CDR3: TGTGCCAGCAGCTTGGCGGGACAGGGAATCTACGAGCAGTACTTC. Looking up the rest from reference TRBV11-2 and TRBJ2-7 gives the full variable domain: EAGVAQSPRYKIIEKRQSVAFWCNPISGHATLYWYQQILGQGPKLLIQFQNNGVVDDSQLPKDRFSAERLKGVDSTLKIQPAKLEDSAVYLCASSLAGQGIYEQYFGPGTRLTVT.

V gene TRBV19 combines with J gene TRBJ1-4; TRBD1 is a possible D gene (5 bases). Trimming shortened V by 3 bases and J by 12 bases, and 17 bases separated the two germline ends. CDR3 length: 14 amino acids. Germline CDR1 LNHDA, CDR2 SQIVND (reference sequence). CDR3 protein: CASSIRASREELFF. CDR3 DNA sequence: TGTGCCAGTAGTATCCGGGCTAGCAGGGAGGAACTGTTTTTT.